This TCR beta chain was identified in a study of vaccination and CD4 T cells after COVID-19. Study-level information: The study enrolled six male and four female convalescents, two of whom were Hispanic.

Study-level findings and limits: Sampling was limited to relatively few convalescent patients, with no early post-infection timepoints studied.

The germline V and J ends were trimmed by 6 bases and 0 bases, with 11 bases remaining between them. CDR3 length: 15 residues. Germline CDR1 reads SNHLY; CDR2 reads FYNNEI. Turning to this clonotype: No antigen is known for it.

The treatment denotes: roughly 10-day PBMC culture with coronavirus spike peptide pools or control peptides (ViraFEST assay). Isolation of CD4+ T cells by negative selection took place after nine to eleven days of culture. An Oncomine TCR Beta short-read assay was used to sequence the DNA from cultured CD4+ T cells. Investigators isolated genomic DNA from cultured CD4+ T cells. TCRdb re-derived calls from the PCR reads in MiXCR, one entry per CDR3 protein. Here the sample spans over 9,000 distinct CDR3 sequences, 43% being singletons. The TCR sequence derives from a human donor who had recovered from COVID-19. Sequencing used CD4+ T cells from blood, cultured in vitro. This chain uses TRBV2 with TRBJ1-4; D is unclear. CDR3 amino acids: CASRQTPSTNEKLFF. The CDR3 coding sequence is TGTGCCAGCAGACAGACACCGTCAACTAATGAAAAACTGTTTTTT.